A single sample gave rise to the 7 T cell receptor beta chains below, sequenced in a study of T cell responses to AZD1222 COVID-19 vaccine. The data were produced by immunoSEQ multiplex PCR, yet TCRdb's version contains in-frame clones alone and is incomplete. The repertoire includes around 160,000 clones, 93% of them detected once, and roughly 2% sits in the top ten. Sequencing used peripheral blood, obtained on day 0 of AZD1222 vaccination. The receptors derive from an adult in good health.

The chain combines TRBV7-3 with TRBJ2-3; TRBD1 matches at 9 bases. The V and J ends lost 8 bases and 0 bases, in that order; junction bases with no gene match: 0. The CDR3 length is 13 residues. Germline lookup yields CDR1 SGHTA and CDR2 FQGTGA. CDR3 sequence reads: CASGTGSTDTQYF. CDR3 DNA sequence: TGTGCCAGCGGGACAGGGAGCACAGATACGCAGTATTTT.

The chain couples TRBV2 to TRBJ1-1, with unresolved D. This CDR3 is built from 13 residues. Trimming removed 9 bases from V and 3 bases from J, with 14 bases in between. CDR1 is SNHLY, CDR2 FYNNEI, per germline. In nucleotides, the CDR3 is TGTGCCAGTTCTGGGGAGAGGGACACTGAAGCTTTCTTT. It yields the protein CASSGERDTEAFF.

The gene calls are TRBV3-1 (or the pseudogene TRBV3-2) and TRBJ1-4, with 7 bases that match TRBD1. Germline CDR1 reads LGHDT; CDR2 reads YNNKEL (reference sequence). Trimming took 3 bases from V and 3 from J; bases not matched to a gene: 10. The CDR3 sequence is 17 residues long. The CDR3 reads CASSQGAGGAANEKLFF. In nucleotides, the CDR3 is TGTGCCAGCAGCCAGGGGGCAGGGGGTGCTGCTAATGAAAAACTGTTTTTT.

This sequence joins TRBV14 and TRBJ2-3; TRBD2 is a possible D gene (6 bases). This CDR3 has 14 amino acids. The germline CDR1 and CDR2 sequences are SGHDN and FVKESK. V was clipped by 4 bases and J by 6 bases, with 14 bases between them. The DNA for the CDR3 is TGTGCCAGCAGCCGGACGGGGGTTTGGGATACGCAGTATTTT. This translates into CASSRTGVWDTQYF.

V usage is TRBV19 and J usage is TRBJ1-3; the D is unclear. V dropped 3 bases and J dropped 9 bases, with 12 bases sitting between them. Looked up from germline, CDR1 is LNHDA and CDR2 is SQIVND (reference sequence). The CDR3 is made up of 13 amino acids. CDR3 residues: CASSIQTLGTIYF. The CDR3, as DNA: TGTGCCAGTAGTATCCAGACCCTGGGCACCATATATTTT. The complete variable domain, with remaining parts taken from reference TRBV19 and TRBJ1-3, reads DGGITQSPKYLFRKEGQNVTLSCEQNLNHDAMYWYRQDPGQGLRLIYYSQIVNDFQKGDIAEGYSVSREKKESFPLTVTSAQKNPTAFYLCASSIQTLGTIYFGEGSWLTVV.

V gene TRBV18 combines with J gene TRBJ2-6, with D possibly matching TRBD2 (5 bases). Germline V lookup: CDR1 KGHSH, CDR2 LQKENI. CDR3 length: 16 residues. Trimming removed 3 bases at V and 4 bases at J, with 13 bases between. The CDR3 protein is CASSPAGFRGANVLTF. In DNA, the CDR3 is TGTGCCAGCTCACCGGCGGGTTTTCGGGGGGCCAACGTCCTGACTTTC.

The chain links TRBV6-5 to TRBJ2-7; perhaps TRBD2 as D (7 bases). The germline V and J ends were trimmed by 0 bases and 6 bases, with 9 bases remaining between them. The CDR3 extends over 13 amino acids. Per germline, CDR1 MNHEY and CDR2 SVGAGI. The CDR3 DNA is TGTGCCAGCAGTTACTCGGGGGGGCTCGAGCAGTACTTC. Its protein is CASSYSGGLEQYF.